This TCR beta chain was sequenced in a study of blood T cell repertoires in COVID-19. Background on the study: COVID-19 samples collected from the United States, Italy and Spain covered acute and convalescent phases. T cells, B-cell-depleted T cells, or PBMCs supplied cDNA or gDNA.

Assay: immunoSEQ multiplex PCR; the TCRdb copy retains only in-frame clones and omits some. Of around 91,000 clones detected, less than 85% appear once; the ten largest clones hold 15% to 20%. Trimming removed 0 bases from V and 4 bases from J; junction bases left unmatched: 8. This CDR3 contains 16 residues. Germline V gene sequence: CDR1 LNHNV, CDR2 YYDKDF (reference sequence). The receptor was isolated from a woman older than 75 with active or convalescent COVID-19. Material for sequencing was peripheral blood. V and J are TRBV15 and TRBJ2-5, with 7 bases fitting TRBD1. CDR3 in amino acids: CATSRDPRQGGETQYF. The CDR3 region has the DNA TGTGCCACCAGCAGAGATCCCCGACAGGGCGGAGAGACCCAGTACTTC.